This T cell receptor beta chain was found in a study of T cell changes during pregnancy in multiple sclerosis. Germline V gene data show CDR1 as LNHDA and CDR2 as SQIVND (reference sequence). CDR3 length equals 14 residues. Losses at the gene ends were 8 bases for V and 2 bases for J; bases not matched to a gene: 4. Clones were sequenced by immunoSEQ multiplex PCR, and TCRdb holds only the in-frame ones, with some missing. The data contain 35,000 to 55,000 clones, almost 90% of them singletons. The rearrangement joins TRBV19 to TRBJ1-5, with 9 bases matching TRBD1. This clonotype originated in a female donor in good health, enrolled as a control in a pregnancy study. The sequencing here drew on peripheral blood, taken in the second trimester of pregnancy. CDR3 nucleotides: TGTGCCAGTGGGGGACAGGGTGGCAATCAGCCCCAGCATTTT. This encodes CASGGQGGNQPQHF.